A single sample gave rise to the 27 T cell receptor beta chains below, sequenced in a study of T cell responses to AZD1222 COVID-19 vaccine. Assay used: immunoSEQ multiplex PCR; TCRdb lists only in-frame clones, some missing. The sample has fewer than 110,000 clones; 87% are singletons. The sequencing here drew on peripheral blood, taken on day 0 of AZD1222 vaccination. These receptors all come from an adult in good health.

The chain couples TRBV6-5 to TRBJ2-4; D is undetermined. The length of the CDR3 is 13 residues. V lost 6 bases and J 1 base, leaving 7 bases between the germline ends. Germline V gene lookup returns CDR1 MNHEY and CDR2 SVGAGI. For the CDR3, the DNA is TGTGCCAGCAGAGTGGGGGCCAAAAACATTCAGTACTTC. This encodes CASRVGAKNIQYF.

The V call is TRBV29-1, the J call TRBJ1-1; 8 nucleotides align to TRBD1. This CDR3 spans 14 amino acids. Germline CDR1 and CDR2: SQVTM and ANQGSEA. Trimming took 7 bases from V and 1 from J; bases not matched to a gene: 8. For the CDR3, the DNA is TGCAGCGCCTCAGGGGGCACAGGGAACACTGAAGCTTTCTTT. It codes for CSASGGTGNTEAFF.

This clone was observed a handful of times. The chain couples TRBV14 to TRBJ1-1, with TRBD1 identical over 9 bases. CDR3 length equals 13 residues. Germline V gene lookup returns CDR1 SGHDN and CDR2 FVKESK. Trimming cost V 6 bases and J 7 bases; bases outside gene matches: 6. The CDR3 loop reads CASRLQGAGEAFF. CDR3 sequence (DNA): TGTGCCAGCAGACTACAGGGGGCAGGTGAAGCTTTCTTT.

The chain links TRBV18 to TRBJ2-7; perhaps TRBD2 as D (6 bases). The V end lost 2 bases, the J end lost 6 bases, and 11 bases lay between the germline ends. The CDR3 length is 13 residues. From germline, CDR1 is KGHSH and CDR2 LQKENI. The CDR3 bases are TGTGCCAGCTCACCATCGGGGGAAAGCGAGCAGTACTTC. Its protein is CASSPSGESEQYF.

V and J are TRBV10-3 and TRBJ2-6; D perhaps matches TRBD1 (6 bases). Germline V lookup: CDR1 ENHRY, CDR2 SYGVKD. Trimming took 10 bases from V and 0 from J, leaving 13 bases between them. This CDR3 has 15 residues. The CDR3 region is CATEDSRSGANVLTF. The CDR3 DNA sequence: TGTGCCACTGAGGACAGCCGCTCTGGGGCCAACGTCCTGACTTTC.

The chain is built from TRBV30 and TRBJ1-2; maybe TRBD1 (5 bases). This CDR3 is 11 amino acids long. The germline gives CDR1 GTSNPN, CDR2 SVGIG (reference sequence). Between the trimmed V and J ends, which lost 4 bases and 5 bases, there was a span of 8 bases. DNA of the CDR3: TGTGCCTGGACAGGGAGTTATGGCTACACCTTC. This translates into CAWTGSYGYTF.

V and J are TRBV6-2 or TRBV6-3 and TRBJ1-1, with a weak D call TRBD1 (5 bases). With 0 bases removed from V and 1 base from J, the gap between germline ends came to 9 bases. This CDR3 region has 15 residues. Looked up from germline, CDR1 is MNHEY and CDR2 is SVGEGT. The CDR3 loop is CASSYSSGRNTEAFF. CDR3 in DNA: TGTGCCAGCAGTTACTCGTCGGGACGGAACACTGAAGCTTTCTTT.

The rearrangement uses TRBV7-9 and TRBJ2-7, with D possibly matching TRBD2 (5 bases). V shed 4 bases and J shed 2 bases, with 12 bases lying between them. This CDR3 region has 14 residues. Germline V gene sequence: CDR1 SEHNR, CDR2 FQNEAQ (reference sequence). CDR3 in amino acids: CASSSFSDPYEQYF. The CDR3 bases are TGTGCCAGCAGCTCCTTTAGCGATCCCTACGAGCAGTACTTC.

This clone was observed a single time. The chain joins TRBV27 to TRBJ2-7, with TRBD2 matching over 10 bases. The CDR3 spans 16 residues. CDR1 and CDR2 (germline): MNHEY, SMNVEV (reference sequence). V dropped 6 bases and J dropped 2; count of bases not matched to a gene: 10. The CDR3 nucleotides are TGTGCCAGCAGCCCGGCGAGGACTAGCGGTACCTACGAGCAGTACTTC. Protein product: CASSPARTSGTYEQYF.

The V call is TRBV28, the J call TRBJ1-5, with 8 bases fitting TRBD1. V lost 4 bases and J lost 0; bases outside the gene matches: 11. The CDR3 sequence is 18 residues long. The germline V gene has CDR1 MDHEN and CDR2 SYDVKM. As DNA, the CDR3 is TGTGCCAGCAGTTGGTGGGTGACAGGGGATCATAGCAATCAGCCCCAGCATTTT. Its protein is CASSWWVTGDHSNQPQHF.

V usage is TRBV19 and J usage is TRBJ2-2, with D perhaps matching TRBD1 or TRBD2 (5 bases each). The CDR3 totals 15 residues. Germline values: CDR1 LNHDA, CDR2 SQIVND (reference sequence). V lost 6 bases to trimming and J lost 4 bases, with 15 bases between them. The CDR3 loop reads CASRLQTGRTGELFF. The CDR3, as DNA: TGTGCCAGTAGGCTCCAGACGGGGCGCACCGGGGAGCTGTTTTTT.

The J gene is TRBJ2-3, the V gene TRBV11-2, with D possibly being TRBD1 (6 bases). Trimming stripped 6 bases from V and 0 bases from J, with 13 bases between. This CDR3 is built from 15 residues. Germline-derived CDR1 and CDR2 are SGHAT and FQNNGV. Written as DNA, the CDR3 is TGTGCCAGCAGTTCCCCGGGACACAGCACAGATACGCAGTATTTT. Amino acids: CASSSPGHSTDTQYF.

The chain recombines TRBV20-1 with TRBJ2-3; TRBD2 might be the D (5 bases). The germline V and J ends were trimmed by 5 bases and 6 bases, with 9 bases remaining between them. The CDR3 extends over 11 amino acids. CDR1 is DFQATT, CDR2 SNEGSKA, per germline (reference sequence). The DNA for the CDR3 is TGCAGTGCTGAACGGAGGGATACGCAGTATTTT. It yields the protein CSAERRDTQYF.

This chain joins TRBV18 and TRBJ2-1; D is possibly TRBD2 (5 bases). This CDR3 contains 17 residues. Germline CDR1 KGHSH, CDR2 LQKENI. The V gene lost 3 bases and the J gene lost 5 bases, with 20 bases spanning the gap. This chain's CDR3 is CASSPFGPSSGNNEQFF. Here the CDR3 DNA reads TGTGCCAGCTCACCCTTCGGACCTTCGTCCGGGAACAATGAGCAGTTCTTC.

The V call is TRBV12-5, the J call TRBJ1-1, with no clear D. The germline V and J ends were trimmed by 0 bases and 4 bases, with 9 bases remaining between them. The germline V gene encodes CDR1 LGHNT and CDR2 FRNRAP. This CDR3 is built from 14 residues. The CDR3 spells CASGLVARSTEAFF. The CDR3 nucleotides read TGTGCTAGTGGTTTGGTAGCCAGGAGCACTGAAGCTTTCTTT.

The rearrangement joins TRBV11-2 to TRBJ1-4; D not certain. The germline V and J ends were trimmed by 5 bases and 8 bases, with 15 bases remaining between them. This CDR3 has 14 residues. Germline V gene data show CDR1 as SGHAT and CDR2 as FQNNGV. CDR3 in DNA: TGTGCCAGCAGCGTACGGTCCTTGAGGGAAAAACTGTTTTTT. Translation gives CASSVRSLREKLFF.

This CDR3 is CASSPRGSGELFF. Here the CDR3 DNA reads TGTGCCAGCTCACCAAGGGGGTCCGGGGAGCTGTTTTTT. The chain joins TRBV18 to TRBJ2-2; weak D call: TRBD1 (6 bases). The CDR3 has 13 amino acids. V lost 2 bases and J 6 bases, leaving 7 bases between the germline ends. The V gene's germline CDR1 is KGHSH and CDR2 LQKENI.

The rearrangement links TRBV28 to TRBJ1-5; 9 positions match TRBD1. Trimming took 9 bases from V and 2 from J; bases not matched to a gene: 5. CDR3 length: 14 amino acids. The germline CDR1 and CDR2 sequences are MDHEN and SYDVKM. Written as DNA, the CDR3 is TGTGCCAGTCAACGGGACAGGGGCAATCAGCCCCAGCATTTT. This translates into CASQRDRGNQPQHF.

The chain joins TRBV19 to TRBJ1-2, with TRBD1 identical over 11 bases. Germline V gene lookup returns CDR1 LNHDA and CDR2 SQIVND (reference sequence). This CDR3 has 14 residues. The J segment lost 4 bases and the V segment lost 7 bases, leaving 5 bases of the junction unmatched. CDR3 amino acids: CASTGQGASYGYTF. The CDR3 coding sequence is TGTGCCAGTACCGGACAGGGGGCTTCCTATGGCTACACCTTC.

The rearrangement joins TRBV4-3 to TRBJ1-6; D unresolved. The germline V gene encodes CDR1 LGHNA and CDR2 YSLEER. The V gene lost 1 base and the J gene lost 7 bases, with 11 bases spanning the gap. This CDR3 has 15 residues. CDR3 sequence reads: CASSQARAKNSPLHF. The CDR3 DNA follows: TGCGCCAGCAGCCAAGCGAGGGCAAAGAATTCACCCCTCCACTTT.

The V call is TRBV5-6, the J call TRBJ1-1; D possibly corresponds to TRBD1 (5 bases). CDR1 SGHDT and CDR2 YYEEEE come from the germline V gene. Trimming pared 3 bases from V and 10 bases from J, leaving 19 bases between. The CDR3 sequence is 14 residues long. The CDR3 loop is CASSSGRYRLGAFF. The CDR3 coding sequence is TGTGCCAGCAGCTCGGGACGTTATCGACTCGGAGCTTTCTTT.

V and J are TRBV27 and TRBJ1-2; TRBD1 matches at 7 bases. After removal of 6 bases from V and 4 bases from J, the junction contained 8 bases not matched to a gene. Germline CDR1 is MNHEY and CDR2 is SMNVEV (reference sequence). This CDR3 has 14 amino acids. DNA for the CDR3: TGTGCCAGCAGAACCGGACAGGACAGCTATGGCTACACCTTC. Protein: CASRTGQDSYGYTF.

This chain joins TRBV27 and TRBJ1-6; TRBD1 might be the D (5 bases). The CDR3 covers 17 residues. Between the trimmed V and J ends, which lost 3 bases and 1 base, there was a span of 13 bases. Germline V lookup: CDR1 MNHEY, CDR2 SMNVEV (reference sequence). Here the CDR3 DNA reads TGTGCCAGCAGTTTTGGTGCCAGGGAGTCCTATAATTCACCCCTCCACTTT. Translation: CASSFGARESYNSPLHF.

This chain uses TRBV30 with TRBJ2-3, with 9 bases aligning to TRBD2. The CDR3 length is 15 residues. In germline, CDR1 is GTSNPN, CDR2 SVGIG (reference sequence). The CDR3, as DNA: TGTTCGCTAGCGGGATCCGGCGGGTTGACAGATACGCAGTATTTT. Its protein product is CSLAGSGGLTDTQYF.

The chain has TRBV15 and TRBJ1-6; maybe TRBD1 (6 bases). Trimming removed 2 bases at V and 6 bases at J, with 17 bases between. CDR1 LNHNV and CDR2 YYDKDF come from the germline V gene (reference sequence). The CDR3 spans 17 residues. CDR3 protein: CATSRSRTERPNSPLHF. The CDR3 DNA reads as TGTGCCACCAGCAGATCAAGGACAGAGAGGCCTAATTCACCCCTCCACTTT.

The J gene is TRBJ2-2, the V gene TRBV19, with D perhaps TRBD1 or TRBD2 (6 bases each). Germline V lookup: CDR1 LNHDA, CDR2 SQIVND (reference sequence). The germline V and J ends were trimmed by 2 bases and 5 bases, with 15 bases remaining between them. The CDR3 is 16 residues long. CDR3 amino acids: CASSIFGGGGTGELFF. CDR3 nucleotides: TGTGCCAGTAGTATATTTGGGGGCGGAGGGACCGGGGAGCTGTTTTTT.

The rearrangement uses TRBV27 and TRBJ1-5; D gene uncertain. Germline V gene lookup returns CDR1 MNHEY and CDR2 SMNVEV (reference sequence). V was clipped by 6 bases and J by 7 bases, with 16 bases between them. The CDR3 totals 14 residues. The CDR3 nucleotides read TGTGCCAGCAGCCCCCGGATAAGGGCACAGCCCCAGCATTTT. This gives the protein CASSPRIRAQPQHF.